The 30 T cell receptor beta chains reported below all come from one sample, sequenced in a study of shared clonotypes between healthy human individuals. Some clones are missing from TCRdb's copy, which holds only in-frame ones; the method was immunoSEQ multiplex PCR. Of fewer than 3 million clones listed, about nine tenths were seen once; the top ten hold about 0.36%. The sequenced sample was naive CD4+ T cells from PBMCs. This sample's subset: CD45RA+ positively selected. All receptors come from a man younger than 35 in good health. Some clones in this sample may be carry-over from other donors' samples.

A note on this clone: Additional DNA sequences in this sample encode the identical CDR3. This sequence joins TRBV29-1 and TRBJ2-3; 7 nucleotides match TRBD2. V lost 4 bases to trimming and J lost 6 bases; unmatched junction nucleotides: 4. CDR3 size: 12 residues. Germline CDR1 and CDR2: SQVTM and ANQGSEA. The CDR3: CSVVAGSDTQYF. DNA for the CDR3: TGCAGCGTTGTAGCGGGTAGTGATACGCAGTATTTT.

The sample holds one count of this clone. The rearrangement uses TRBV5-1 and TRBJ2-7; D call uncertain. The CDR3 extends over 15 amino acids. Germline V CDR1 and CDR2: SGHRS, YFSETQ. Trimming cost V 0 bases and J 6 bases, with 16 bases left between them. CDR3 DNA sequence: TGCGCCAGCAGCTTGGCTCTGACGGACCAAGGCGAGCAGTACTTC. The encoded protein is CASSLALTDQGEQYF.

CDR3 sequence (DNA): TGTGCCAGCAGGACAGGGGGATTGACTGAAGCTTTCTTT. It yields the protein CASRTGGLTEAFF. This rearrangement joins TRBV2 to TRBJ1-1; 9 bases map to TRBD1. From germline, CDR1 is SNHLY and CDR2 FYNNEI. The CDR3 spans 13 residues. V shed 6 bases and J 5 bases; nucleotides not matched to a gene: 4. Looking up the rest from reference TRBV2 and TRBJ1-1 gives the full variable domain: EPEVTQTPSHQVTQMGQEVILRCVPISNHLYFYWYRQILGQKVEFLVSFYNNEISEKSEIFDDQFSVERPDGSNFTLKIRSTKLEDSAMYFCASRTGGLTEAFFGQGTRLTVV.

The chain is built from TRBV28 and TRBJ1-2, with 9 bases lining up with TRBD1. This CDR3 spans 13 amino acids. V lost 6 bases, J lost 8 bases, and 7 bases stayed unmatched. CDR1 MDHEN and CDR2 SYDVKM come from the germline V gene. CDR3 in amino acids: CASRPPGTGGYTF. In DNA form, the CDR3 reads TGTGCCAGCAGACCGCCCGGGACAGGGGGCTACACCTTC.

The chain combines TRBV19 with TRBJ2-7, with D maybe TRBD1 (5 bases). Trimming pared 8 bases from V and 0 bases from J, leaving 20 bases between. The CDR3 loop spans 16 amino acids. The germline CDR1 and CDR2 sequences are LNHDA and SQIVND (reference sequence). In nucleotides, the CDR3 is TGTGCCAGTGGCCCCACCTTAATAGGGGTCTCCTACGAGCAGTACTTC. Its protein is CASGPTLIGVSYEQYF.

This chain joins TRBV6-1 and TRBJ1-2; the match to TRBD1 covers 9 bases. This CDR3 contains 15 residues. Per the germline V gene, CDR1 is MNHNS and CDR2 is SASEGT. The J segment lost 8 bases and the V segment lost 9 bases, leaving 16 bases of the junction unmatched. In DNA form, the CDR3 reads TGTGCCAGTCTATCCGGGTTACAGGGGGCACGGGGCTACACCTTC. Residues: CASLSGLQGARGYTF.

This clone was counted once. The gene calls are TRBV6-1 and TRBJ2-2; 9 bases agree with TRBD1. J lost 6 bases, V lost 7 bases, and 6 bases had no gene match. CDR3 size: 14 residues. CDR1 is MNHNS and CDR2 is SASEGT in the germline V gene. The CDR3 nucleotides are TGTGCCAGCAATTCGGGACAGGGAGCCGGGGAGCTGTTTTTT. This encodes CASNSGQGAGELFF.

The chain employs TRBV5-1 and TRBJ2-7, with D hard to call. The V and J ends lost 1 base and 4 bases respectively, with 18 bases between them. Germline-derived CDR1 and CDR2 are SGHRS and YFSETQ. The CDR3 totals 16 residues. The CDR3 bases are TGCGCCAGCAGCTTGAGGGCTGCGAAGCAATCTTACGAGCAGTACTTC. This sequence encodes CASSLRAAKQSYEQYF.

This chain uses TRBV29-1 with TRBJ1-2, with a possible D match to TRBD1 (6 bases). Germline V gene data show CDR1 as SQVTM and CDR2 as ANQGSEA. This CDR3 is 11 amino acids long. V was clipped by 3 bases and J by 8 bases, with 10 bases between them. CDR3 DNA sequence: TGCAGCGTTGAGGGGGCAGGGGGCTACACCTTC. It yields the protein CSVEGAGGYTF.

This chain joins TRBV4-3 and TRBJ1-1; no definite D call. The length of the CDR3 is 16 residues. Germline-derived CDR1 and CDR2 are LGHNA and YSLEER. Trimming stripped 0 bases from V and 1 base from J, with 12 bases between. CDR3 amino acids: CASSQDLGGKNTEAFF. CDR3 sequence (DNA): TGCGCCAGCAGCCAAGATCTGGGCGGAAAGAACACTGAAGCTTTCTTT.

The chain combines TRBV7-9 with TRBJ2-1; TRBD2 agrees at 8 bases. Germline V gene lookup returns CDR1 SEHNR and CDR2 FQNEAQ (reference sequence). The CDR3 covers 16 residues. Trimming removed 4 bases from V and 8 bases from J; junction bases left unmatched: 13. This CDR3 reads CASSSRYGTREYEQFF. The CDR3 bases are TGTGCCAGCAGCTCCAGATACGGGACTAGAGAGTATGAGCAGTTCTTC.

This clone was picked up one time. The chain is built from TRBV4-3 and TRBJ2-7, with D perhaps matching TRBD2 (5 bases). Germline V lookup: CDR1 LGHNA, CDR2 YSLEER. The CDR3 extends over 15 amino acids. The V end lost 1 base, the J end lost 3 bases, and 13 bases lay between the germline ends. The CDR3 is CASSQGGGPFYEQYF. The CDR3, as DNA: TGCGCCAGCAGCCAAGGTGGAGGACCCTTCTACGAGCAGTACTTC.

This clone was seen a single time. This rearrangement joins TRBV18 to TRBJ1-1; TRBD1 matches 10 bases. CDR3 length: 17 amino acids. CDR1 KGHSH and CDR2 LQKENI come from the germline V gene. The J segment lost 1 base and the V segment lost 2 bases, leaving 7 bases of the junction unmatched. The CDR3 DNA is TGTGCCAGCTCACCAACGATGGGACAGGGGACGAACACTGAAGCTTTCTTT. Its translation is CASSPTMGQGTNTEAFF. The full variable domain, its missing parts supplied by reference TRBV18 and TRBJ1-1, is NAGVMQNPRHLVRRRGQEARLRCSPMKGHSHVYWYRQLPEEGLKFMVYLQKENIIDESGMPKERFSAEFPKEGPSILRIQQVVRGDSAAYFCASSPTMGQGTNTEAFFGQGTRLTVV.

This clone showed up just a few times. The gene calls are TRBV9 and TRBJ2-7, with TRBD1 as a possible D gene (5 bases). Germline V gene sequence: CDR1 SGDLS, CDR2 YYNGEE. The V end was cut by 0 bases, the J end by 7 bases, with 14 bases between. The CDR3 has 14 amino acids. DNA for the CDR3: TGTGCCAGCAGCGTAGACAGGACAATGGGTGAGCAGTACTTC. As protein: CASSVDRTMGEQYF.

The J gene is TRBJ1-2, the V gene TRBV7-2; D is possibly TRBD1 (5 bases). V was cut by 6 bases and J by 4 bases, with 12 bases left in between. The CDR3 is made up of 13 amino acids. The germline V gene encodes CDR1 SGHTA and CDR2 FQGNSA. The CDR3 spells CASRLDRAYGYTF. CDR3 in DNA: TGTGCCAGCAGACTAGACAGAGCCTATGGCTACACCTTC.

V usage is TRBV6-5 and J usage is TRBJ1-1; the D is unclear. Between the trimmed V and J ends, which lost 7 bases and 6 bases, there was a span of 15 bases. The CDR3 is made up of 13 amino acids. Germline CDR1 and CDR2: MNHEY and SVGAGI. The CDR3 sequence is CASTRTVSSEAFF. The DNA of the CDR3 is TGTGCCAGCACCCGCACCGTCAGCTCTGAAGCTTTCTTT.

The chain employs TRBV2 and TRBJ2-5; TRBD2 agrees at 9 bases. The CDR3 is made up of 15 amino acids. Per germline, CDR1 SNHLY and CDR2 FYNNEI. The V segment lost 7 bases and the J segment 5 bases; nucleotides outside the gene matches: 11. The CDR3 spells CASKPRTSEMETQYF. The CDR3 DNA follows: TGTGCCAGCAAGCCCAGGACTAGCGAAATGGAGACCCAGTACTTC.

Notes on this clone: Other nucleotide sequences from this sample produce the same CDR3. V usage is TRBV29-1 and J usage is TRBJ1-1, with D possibly TRBD1 on 5 matching bases. This CDR3 region has 12 residues. Trimming removed 4 bases at V and 0 bases at J, with 6 bases between. Germline values: CDR1 SQVTM, CDR2 ANQGSEA. The CDR3: CSVGGVNTEAFF. CDR3 DNA: TGCAGCGTTGGAGGGGTGAACACTGAAGCTTTCTTT.

The chain joins TRBV5-3 to TRBJ2-7; D is ambiguous. TRBV5-3 is an ORF, with its function uncertain. CDR3 size: 15 residues. V shed 3 bases and J shed 4 bases, with 17 bases lying between them. DNA for the CDR3: TGTGCCAGAAGCTACGGGCAGGCCTTTTTGTACGAGCAGTACTTC. Residues: CARSYGQAFLYEQYF.

This chain links TRBV7-2 with TRBJ2-7, with D tentatively TRBD1 (6 bases). Germline CDR1 and CDR2: SGHTA and FQGNSA. V lost 5 bases, J lost 3 bases, and 11 bases lay in between. The CDR3 consists of 13 residues. CDR3 region: CASSPTGFYEQYF. CDR3 nucleotide sequence: TGTGCCAGCAGCCCAACAGGGTTCTACGAGCAGTACTTC.

The V gene is TRBV4-1, the J gene TRBJ2-2; D may be TRBD2 (5 bases). The CDR3 runs to 15 residues. V gave up 4 bases and J gave up 2 bases, with 11 bases separating them. The germline gives CDR1 MGHRA, CDR2 YSYEKL. The DNA of the CDR3 is TGCGCCAGCAGCCGAACCGGGGTCAACACCGGGGAGCTGTTTTTT. This sequence encodes CASSRTGVNTGELFF.

V usage is TRBV6-1 and J usage is TRBJ2-1, with D possibly matching TRBD1 (5 bases). The germline V gene encodes CDR1 MNHNS and CDR2 SASEGT. V was cut by 1 base and J by 12 bases, with 16 bases left in between. CDR3 size: 14 residues. CDR3 region: CASSEGARVGVQFF. Here the CDR3 DNA reads TGTGCCAGCAGTGAAGGGGCCAGGGTTGGGGTGCAGTTCTTC.

This clone was recorded only once. V is TRBV5-1 and J is TRBJ1-2; D is uncertain. CDR3 length: 15 residues. Germline CDR1 reads SGHRS; CDR2 reads YFSETQ. The ends were cut back, 4 bases at V and 2 bases at J, with 15 bases in the middle. The CDR3 DNA sequence: TGCGCCAGCAGCGAGGGTGCGGGGTTCAACTATGGCTACACCTTC. This codes for CASSEGAGFNYGYTF.

The chain joins TRBV2 to TRBJ2-7; 7 positions match TRBD1. V was clipped by 7 bases and J by 0 bases; unmatched bases: 6. Germline loops: CDR1 SNHLY, CDR2 FYNNEI. The length of the CDR3 is 14 residues. The CDR3 nucleotides read TGTGCCAGCAACACGGACAGGAGCTCCTACGAGCAGTACTTC. It is translated as CASNTDRSSYEQYF.

The chain couples TRBV4-1 to TRBJ2-3; 14 positions agree with TRBD2. V dropped 4 bases and J dropped 5; count of bases not matched to a gene: 20. CDR1 is MGHRA, CDR2 YSYEKL, per germline. The CDR3 totals 21 residues. CDR3 coding DNA: TGCGCCAGCAGCCTACCTTTGGGACTAGCGGGAGTTGGTTTGTACAGAGATACGCAGTATTTT. Protein product: CASSLPLGLAGVGLYRDTQYF.

V usage is TRBV27 and J usage is TRBJ2-1; 9 bases match TRBD2. The CDR3 loop spans 15 amino acids. V dropped 8 bases and J dropped 6; count of bases not matched to a gene: 11. Germline V gene sequence: CDR1 MNHEY, CDR2 SMNVEV (reference sequence). The CDR3 region has the DNA TGTGCCAGCTCCCATGGGGGAGCGGGAGGCAATGAGCAGTTCTTC. It yields the protein CASSHGGAGGNEQFF.

This clone has just one count. The chain couples TRBV20-1 to TRBJ1-4; D is ambiguous. This CDR3 has 11 residues. Germline values: CDR1 DFQATT, CDR2 SNEGSKA (reference sequence). V was pared by 6 bases and J by 6 bases, with 8 bases between. CDR3 in DNA: TGCAGTGCCTCTGGGGATGAAAAACTGTTTTTT. Its translation is CSASGDEKLFF.

The CDR3 nucleotides are TGTGCCACCCAAAGTCCCCAGGGGGCCTATTATACAGATACGCAGTATTTT. Translated: CATQSPQGAYYTDTQYF. This sequence joins TRBV28 and TRBJ2-3, with 8 positions matching TRBD1. The V gene's germline CDR1 is MDHEN and CDR2 SYDVKM. J was trimmed by 3 bases and V by 10 bases; bases with no gene match: 18. CDR3 size: 17 residues.

J is TRBJ2-7 and V is TRBV5-1, with 7 bases that match TRBD1. There are 15 residues in the CDR3. Per germline, CDR1 SGHRS and CDR2 YFSETQ. J lost 1 base, V lost 4 bases, and 8 bases had no gene match. The CDR3 nucleotides are TGCGCCAGCAGCCTTCGCGCAGGGGGATCCTACGAGCAGTACTTC. Its protein product is CASSLRAGGSYEQYF.

V gene TRBV28 combines with J gene TRBJ1-2; D call uncertain. CDR1 is MDHEN, CDR2 SYDVKM, per germline. The CDR3 runs 12 residues. V was cut by 10 bases and J by 5 bases, with 14 bases left in between. The CDR3 loop is CATTWGGYGYTF. In DNA, the CDR3 is TGTGCCACCACCTGGGGAGGATATGGCTACACCTTC.